Each of the 28 T cell receptor beta chains below was sequenced from the same sample in a study of T-cell reconstitution after alpha-beta-depleted transplantation in children. This sample's TCRbeta library carried unique molecular identifier barcodes. TCRdb re-analysed the PCR reads in MiXCR, keeping a single row per CDR3 protein. The sample records about 460,000 distinct CDR3 sequences, approximately 12% being singletons. Here the sequenced sample was PBMCs from the stem cell graft donor, taken from the stem cell graft. These receptors all stem from a human donor who donated a stem cell graft to a child with combined immunodeficiency.

There are a few counts of this clonotype. The V call is TRBV3-1, the J call TRBJ2-5; possibly TRBD1 for D (5 bases). The V gene's germline CDR1 is LGHDT and CDR2 YNNKEL (reference sequence). The CDR3 has 16 amino acids. V was shortened by 1 base and J by 2 bases, with 14 bases between the two germline ends. The CDR3 reads CASSQVAGWDQETQYF. In DNA form, the CDR3 reads TGTGCCAGCAGCCAAGTGGCAGGGTGGGATCAAGAGACCCAGTACTTC.

This clonotype occurred a few times. A junction boundary mismatches the germline segment, possibly from a read error. The rearrangement links TRBV7-7 to TRBJ2-5, with D perhaps TRBD1 (5 bases). In germline, CDR1 is SSHAT, CDR2 FNYEAQ (reference sequence). The CDR3 has 16 amino acids. CDR3 loop: CASSPNAKGSQETQYF. CDR3 DNA: TGTGCTAGCAGCCCTAATGCGAAGGGGTCCCAAGAGACCCAGTACTTC.

This clonotype has a count of ten or more. CDR3 sequence: CASSYSGGQETQYF. CDR3 nucleotide sequence: TGTGCCAGCAGCTACAGCGGGGGTCAAGAGACCCAGTACTTC. The chain couples TRBV7-9 to TRBJ2-5, with 8 bases aligning to TRBD2. V trimming: 4 bases; J trimming: 2 bases; junction bases outside the gene matches: 3. Germline V gene lookup returns CDR1 SEHNR and CDR2 FQNEAQ (reference sequence). The CDR3 is 14 amino acids.

The chain carries TRBV11-2 and TRBJ2-7, with TRBD1 as a possible D gene (5 bases). Looked up from germline, CDR1 is SGHAT and CDR2 is FQNNGV. CDR3 length equals 13 residues. V lost 3 bases, J lost 4 bases, and 10 bases lay in between. CDR3: CASSFGHWYEQYF. The CDR3 nucleotides are TGTGCCAGCAGCTTCGGACACTGGTACGAGCAGTACTTC.

This clonotype was seen repeatedly, ten times or more. The chain combines TRBV27 with TRBJ2-7; D might be TRBD2 (5 bases). CDR3 size: 15 residues. CDR1 MNHEY and CDR2 SMNVEV come from the germline V gene (reference sequence). V lost 6 bases and J lost 4, with 19 bases in between. CDR3 bases: TGTGCCAGCAGCCGAGACTATCGTAACCCTTACGAGCAGTACTTC. It encodes CASSRDYRNPYEQYF.

In DNA form, the CDR3 reads TGTGCCAACCCGACGGGGGGGGCGCGGAACTACAATGAGCAGTTCTTC. Residues: CANPTGGARNYNEQFF. V gene TRBV2 combines with J gene TRBJ2-1; 8 nucleotides line up with TRBD2. Germline V gene data show CDR1 as SNHLY and CDR2 as FYNNEI. The CDR3 runs to 16 residues. V was pared by 10 bases and J by 3 bases, with 14 bases of the junction left unmatched. The full variable domain, with the rest looked up from reference TRBV2 and TRBJ2-1, is EPEVTQTPSHQVTQMGQEVILRCVPISNHLYFYWYRQILGQKVEFLVSFYNNEISEKSEIFDDQFSVERPDGSNFTLKIRSTKLEDSAMYFCANPTGGARNYNEQFFGPGTRLTVL.

A few counts support this clonotype. The CDR3 spells CSARSGFTGELFF. In nucleotides, the CDR3 is TGCAGTGCTAGGTCGGGATTCACCGGGGAGCTGTTTTTT. The chain has TRBV20-1 and TRBJ2-2; D is perhaps TRBD2 (5 bases). The CDR3 has 13 residues. The germline V and J ends were trimmed by 3 bases and 4 bases, with 9 bases remaining between them. Germline V gene sequence: CDR1 DFQATT, CDR2 SNEGSKA (reference sequence).

The J gene is TRBJ2-3, the V gene TRBV12-3 or TRBV12-4; 11 nucleotides line up with TRBD2. This CDR3 comprises 15 residues. V was pared by 6 bases and J by 4 bases, with 6 bases of the junction left unmatched. The CDR3 reads CASSRTSGGPDTQYF. The CDR3 bases are TGTGCCAGCAGCCGCACTAGCGGGGGCCCAGATACGCAGTATTTT.

This clonotype was seen at least ten times. This chain uses TRBV29-1 with TRBJ2-7; D may match TRBD1 or TRBD2 (6 bases each). The CDR3 is 14 amino acids. The germline gives CDR1 SQVTM, CDR2 ANQGSEA. Trimming removed 6 bases from V and 1 base from J, with 16 bases in between. The CDR3 nucleotides are TGCAGCGTGGGGACACCCGGGGGATCCTACGAGCAGTACTTC. Encoded protein: CSVGTPGGSYEQYF.

This clonotype occurred a few times. This chain uses TRBV27 with TRBJ2-2; D is uncertain. Germline CDR1 MNHEY, CDR2 SMNVEV (reference sequence). The germline V and J ends were trimmed by 7 bases and 2 bases, with 11 bases remaining between them. This CDR3 has 14 residues. CDR3: CASTLKPNTGELFF. CDR3 sequence (DNA): TGTGCCAGCACCTTAAAACCTAACACCGGGGAGCTGTTTTTT.

This clonotype was found a few times. This chain links TRBV15 with TRBJ1-4; no definite D call. In germline, CDR1 is LNHNV, CDR2 YYDKDF (reference sequence). The V and J ends lost 0 bases and 8 bases respectively, with 10 bases between them. This CDR3 region has 14 residues. The CDR3 nucleotides are TGTGCCACCAGCAGAGATGTAGGGAGGGAAAAACTGTTTTTT. Its protein product is CATSRDVGREKLFF. The variable domain in full, with the rest retrieved from reference TRBV15 and TRBJ1-4, is DAMVIQNPRYQVTQFGKPVTLSCSQTLNHNVMYWYQQKSSQAPKLLFHYYDKDFNNEADTPDNFQSRRPNTSFCFLDIRSPGLGDTAMYLCATSRDVGREKLFFGSGTQLSVL.

This clonotype was detected many times. The V call is TRBV28, the J call TRBJ1-4, with D perhaps matching TRBD1 (5 bases). The CDR3 has 14 amino acids. Germline CDR1 MDHEN, CDR2 SYDVKM. The germline V and J ends were trimmed by 2 bases and 5 bases, with 9 bases remaining between them. The CDR3, as DNA: TGTGCCAGCAGTTTACGGCAGGGAAATGAAAAACTGTTTTTT. This sequence encodes CASSLRQGNEKLFF.

The chain recombines TRBV6-5 with TRBJ2-3, with 7 bases identical to TRBD2. The length of the CDR3 is 14 residues. CDR1 and CDR2 from the germline V gene are MNHEY and SVGAGI. The ends lost 2 bases at V and 6 bases at J; junction bases unmatched: 5. For the CDR3, the DNA is TGTGCCAGCAGTTACGGAGCGGGGAGGGATACGCAGTATTTT. Translating it yields CASSYGAGRDTQYF.

V and J are TRBV5-1 and TRBJ2-1, with 10 bases matching TRBD1. The CDR3 runs 16 residues. V lost 4 bases, J lost 9 bases, and 13 bases stayed unmatched. The V gene's germline CDR1 is SGHRS and CDR2 YFSETQ. CDR3 in DNA: TGCGCCAGCAGCCAGCGCGGGACAGGGGCGTTTGCTGAGCAGTTCTTC. Translating gives CASSQRGTGAFAEQFF.

In its sample, this clonotype was seen a few times. This chain uses TRBV11-3 with TRBJ2-5, with D possibly TRBD2 on 6 matching bases. This CDR3 region has 14 residues. The V and J ends lost 1 base and 5 bases respectively, with 11 bases between them. Germline V gene lookup returns CDR1 SGHNT and CDR2 YENEEA. In DNA form, the CDR3 reads TGTGCCAGCAGCTTAGTTGCTAGCGAGGAGACCCAGTACTTC. Protein product: CASSLVASEETQYF.

In its sample, this clonotype was seen many times. For the CDR3, the DNA is TGCAGTGCTAGCTCGGGGTATCAAAACATTCAGTACTTC. Its protein product is CSASSGYQNIQYF. V is TRBV20-1 and J is TRBJ2-4; perhaps TRBD2 as D (5 bases). CDR3 length equals 13 residues. CDR1 is DFQATT, CDR2 SNEGSKA, per germline (reference sequence). V lost 3 bases and J lost 5, with 11 bases in between.

In this sample, this clonotype turned up many times. The V gene is TRBV29-1, the J gene TRBJ2-7; D unclear. Trimming shortened V by 4 bases and J by 3 bases, and 7 bases separated the two germline ends. CDR1 SQVTM and CDR2 ANQGSEA come from the germline V gene. This CDR3 spans 11 amino acids. The CDR3 here is CSVVTGYEQYF. As DNA, the CDR3 is TGCAGCGTTGTTACCGGCTACGAGCAGTACTTC.

This clonotype was seen repeatedly, ten times or more. CDR3: CASSLGRVEQYF. The CDR3 coding sequence is TGTGCCAGCAGTTTAGGTCGGGTCGAGCAGTACTTC. V is TRBV12-3 or TRBV12-4 and J is TRBJ2-7; no reliable D call. The germline V and J ends were trimmed by 1 base and 6 bases, with 7 bases remaining between them. The CDR3 spans 12 residues.

This clonotype was recorded a few times. The genes are TRBV6-5 and TRBJ2-6; D ambiguous. Deletions cut 2 bases from V and 0 bases from J, with 5 bases between. The CDR3 has 15 amino acids. Germline V gene sequence: CDR1 MNHEY, CDR2 SVGAGI. The CDR3 region has the DNA TGTGCCAGCAGTTACAAGGTCTCTGGGGCCAACGTCCTGACTTTC. It encodes CASSYKVSGANVLTF.

The rearrangement joins TRBV7-3 to TRBJ2-3; 9 nucleotides line up with TRBD2. The CDR3 is 16 residues long. Trimming at V came to 5 bases and at J to 2 bases, leaving 8 bases not matched to a gene. The germline gives CDR1 SGHTA, CDR2 FQGTGA. In nucleotides, the CDR3 is TGTGCCAGCAGCCAGGCGGGGGGGTTCCTCACAGATACGCAGTATTTT. This encodes CASSQAGGFLTDTQYF.

As for this clonotype: This may come from a read error, since a much larger clone is one base off. The CDR3 does not end in the conserved phenylalanine or tryptophan, so this is likely a read error. This chain links TRBV12-3 or TRBV12-4 with TRBJ1-1; D remains ambiguous. The germline V and J ends were trimmed by 4 bases and 7 bases, with 13 bases remaining between them. This CDR3 contains 13 residues. Written as DNA, the CDR3 is TGTGCCAGCAGTTGGGGAGGGTTCAGTGAAGCTTTCTCT. Translation gives CASSWGGFSEAFS.

This chain uses TRBV5-4 with TRBJ2-1; no clear D gene. CDR1 and CDR2 from the germline V gene are SGHNT and YYREEE (reference sequence). V was cut by 0 bases and J by 10 bases, with 8 bases left in between. The CDR3 covers 12 residues. The CDR3 is CASSLGRVEQFF. CDR3 in DNA: TGTGCCAGCAGCTTGGGACGAGTCGAGCAGTTCTTC.

This clonotype was recorded many times. V and J are TRBV7-2 and TRBJ1-5; D ambiguous. Germline CDR1 and CDR2: SGHTA and FQGNSA. The V and J ends lost 6 bases and 1 base respectively, with 7 bases between them. The CDR3 covers 13 residues. CDR3: CASSRQSNQPQHF. CDR3 nucleotide sequence: TGTGCCAGCAGTCGCCAGAGCAATCAGCCCCAGCATTTT.

The gene calls are TRBV5-1 and TRBJ2-5; tentative D call: TRBD2 (6 bases). Germline CDR1 and CDR2: SGHRS and YFSETQ. The CDR3 is made up of 17 amino acids. The ends were cut back, 0 bases at V and 0 bases at J, with 15 bases in the middle. The CDR3 DNA follows: TGCGCCAGCAGCTTGGGCCTAGCGCCTCTGTACCAAGAGACCCAGTACTTC. It yields the protein CASSLGLAPLYQETQYF.

This clonotype has a handful of counts. The J gene is TRBJ2-1, the V gene TRBV11-2; tentatively, D is TRBD1 (6 bases). CDR1 is SGHAT, CDR2 FQNNGV, per germline. The CDR3 is 19 residues long. Trimming took 0 bases from V and 7 from J, leaving 25 bases between them. The CDR3 loop reads CASSLDTLRLGAGRNEQFF. In DNA, the CDR3 is TGTGCCAGCAGCTTAGATACCCTAAGATTGGGGGCGGGTAGGAATGAGCAGTTCTTC. The full variable domain, completed using reference TRBV11-2 and TRBJ2-1, is EAGVAQSPRYKIIEKRQSVAFWCNPISGHATLYWYQQILGQGPKLLIQFQNNGVVDDSQLPKDRFSAERLKGVDSTLKIQPAKLEDSAVYLCASSLDTLRLGAGRNEQFFGPGTRLTVL.

In its sample, this clonotype was seen a few times. The chain couples TRBV6-1 to TRBJ2-5; TRBD2 matches at 13 bases. J gave up 10 bases and V 6 bases, and 14 bases lay outside the gene matches. This CDR3 has 16 residues. In germline, CDR1 is MNHNS, CDR2 SASEGT. CDR3 sequence: CASSPGLAGFREGQYF. The CDR3 DNA reads as TGTGCCAGCAGCCCGGGACTAGCGGGGTTCCGGGAGGGCCAGTACTTC.

This clonotype was recorded a few times. V gene TRBV5-1 combines with J gene TRBJ2-5; TRBD1 aligns across 7 bases. Per the germline V gene, CDR1 is SGHRS and CDR2 is YFSETQ. The CDR3 contains 15 residues. Trimming at V came to 0 bases and at J to 5 bases, leaving 7 bases not matched to a gene. CDR3 sequence reads: CASSLVVRGTETQYF. The CDR3 nucleotides read TGCGCCAGCAGCTTGGTGGTCAGGGGGACGGAGACCCAGTACTTC.

The chain uses TRBV20-1 and TRBJ2-7; tentatively, D is TRBD2 (6 bases). Germline V gives CDR1 DFQATT, CDR2 SNEGSKA (reference sequence). CDR3 size: 14 residues. Deletions cut 1 base from V and 7 bases from J, with 17 bases between. The chain's CDR3 is CSARGLVEMGEQYF. CDR3 DNA sequence: TGCAGTGCTAGAGGACTAGTCGAGATGGGTGAGCAGTACTTC.